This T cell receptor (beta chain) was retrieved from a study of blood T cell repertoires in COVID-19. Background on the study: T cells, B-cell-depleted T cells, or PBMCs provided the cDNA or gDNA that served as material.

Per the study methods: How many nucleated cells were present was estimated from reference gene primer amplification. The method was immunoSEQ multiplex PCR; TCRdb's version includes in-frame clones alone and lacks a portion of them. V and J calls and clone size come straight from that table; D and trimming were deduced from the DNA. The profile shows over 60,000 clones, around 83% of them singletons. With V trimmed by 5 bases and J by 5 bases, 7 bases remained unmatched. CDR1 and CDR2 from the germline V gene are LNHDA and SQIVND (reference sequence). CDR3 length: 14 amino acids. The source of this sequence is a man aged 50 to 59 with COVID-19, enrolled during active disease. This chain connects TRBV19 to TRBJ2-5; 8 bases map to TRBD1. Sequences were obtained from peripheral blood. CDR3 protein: CASSGTGGRETQYF. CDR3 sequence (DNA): TGTGCCAGTAGTGGGACAGGAGGACGGGAGACCCAGTACTTC.